Listed below are T cell receptor beta chains from one sample, sequenced in a study of T cell changes during pregnancy in multiple sclerosis. Clones were sequenced by immunoSEQ multiplex PCR, and TCRdb holds only the in-frame ones, with some missing. Of approximately 40,000 clones listed, roughly nine tenths were seen once; the top ten hold approximately 0.8%. Source: CD4+ T cells from peripheral blood mononuclear cells, taken in the third trimester of pregnancy. The receptors derive from a female donor with multiple sclerosis, enrolled in a pregnancy study. The CDR3 runs from the conserved cysteine through the conserved F or W. The D gene is left open where the match is weak. Some rows mark clone size as missing; the rest say once, few, many or name a class of expanded clone.

d_gene	j_gene	v_gene	abundance	CDR3aa	CDR3nt
TRBD1	TRBJ1-5	TRBV4-1	-	CASSRDRRQQPQHF	TGCGCCAGCAGCCGGGACAGGCGGCAACAGCCCCAGCATTTT
TRBD2	TRBJ2-3	TRBV4-3	-	CASSQGGLVLPDTQYF	TGCGCCAGCAGCCAAGGCGGACTAGTTCTGCCAGATACGCAGTATTTT
TRBD1	TRBJ1-1	TRBV5-1	-	CASSFGQGSSNTEAFF	TGCGCCAGCAGCTTCGGACAGGGGTCGAGCAACACTGAAGCTTTCTTT
-	TRBJ1-3	TRBV19	-	CASSILGNTIYF	TGTGCCAGTAGTATCCTTGGAAACACCATATATTTT
-	TRBJ2-7	TRBV7-8	-	CASSLRVLGVYEQYF	TGTGCCAGCAGCCTCCGGGTACTAGGAGTGTACGAGCAGTACTTC
-	TRBJ1-2	TRBV28	-	CASSWGGDDYGYTF	TGTGCCAGCAGTTGGGGAGGGGATGACTATGGCTACACCTTC
-	TRBJ2-7	TRBV28	once	CASSSSTSGRAGGEQYF	-
TRBD1	TRBJ1-3	TRBV30	-	CAWSPGTDPGNTIYF	TGTGCCTGGAGTCCTGGGACAGATCCTGGAAACACCATATATTTT
TRBD1	TRBJ2-4	TRBV28	-	CATRDSVAKNIQYF	TGTGCCACCCGGGACAGCGTAGCCAAAAACATTCAGTACTTC
-	TRBJ2-4	TRBV27	once	CASRETGKGDIQYF	TGTGCCAGCAGAGAAACAGGGAAAGGGGACATTCAGTACTTC
TRBD1	TRBJ1-1	TRBV7-9	-	CASSLMGQGEAFF	TGTGCCAGCAGCTTAATGGGACAGGGAGAAGCTTTCTTT
TRBD2	TRBJ2-5	TRBV10-1	-	CASSESTSGSHETQYF	TGCGCCAGCAGTGAGTCGACTAGCGGGAGCCACGAGACCCAGTACTTC
TRBD2	TRBJ2-1	TRBV27	-	CASSLWAGGPNEQFF	TGTGCCAGCAGTTTATGGGCGGGAGGGCCCAATGAGCAGTTCTTC
-	TRBJ1-2	TRBV27	-	CASSSLQGSSYGYTF	TGTGCCAGCAGTTCCCTTCAGGGTTCATCCTATGGCTACACCTTC
TRBD2	TRBJ2-6	TRBV5-4	once	CASSSRLAGVAGANVLTF	TGTGCCAGCAGCTCAAGACTAGCGGGAGTGGCTGGGGCCAACGTCCTGACTTTC
TRBD1	TRBJ2-2	TRBV5-1	-	CASSLAGGVTGELFF	TGCGCCAGCAGCTTGGCAGGGGGCGTCACCGGGGAGCTGTTTTTT
TRBD2	TRBJ2-5	TRBV18	-	CASSPIAGGQETQYF	TGTGCCAGCTCACCTATAGCGGGAGGACAAGAGACCCAGTACTTC
-	TRBJ1-1	TRBV30	-	CASWGRRTEAFF	TGTGCCTCTTGGGGGCGGAGAACTGAAGCTTTCTTT
-	TRBJ2-5	TRBV10-1	-	CASSDSSVETQYF	TGCGCCAGCAGTGATTCTAGCGTGGAGACCCAGTACTTC
-	TRBJ2-3	TRBV7-8	-	CASSLNRAGSTDTQYF	TGTGCCAGCAGCTTAAACAGGGCTGGTAGCACAGATACGCAGTATTTT
-	TRBJ2-4	TRBV5-5	-	CASSLAAGPTSLAKNIQYF	TGTGCCAGCAGCTTGGCGGCGGGCCCTACCTCGCTAGCCAAAAACATTCAGTACTTC
TRBD2	TRBJ2-1	TRBV7-2	-	CASSLSGTSGGEQFF	TGTGCCAGCAGCTTATCCGGGACTAGCGGGGGGGAGCAGTTCTTC
-	TRBJ1-1	TRBV19	-	CASSIIGRGIRAEAFF	TGTGCCAGTAGTATTATCGGGAGGGGTATTCGTGCGGAAGCTTTCTTT
TRBD2	TRBJ2-2	TRBV9	-	CASSVGGVNTGELFF	TGTGCCAGCAGCGTCGGGGGGGTGAACACCGGGGAGCTGTTTTTT
-	TRBJ2-5	TRBV7-2	-	CASSSTTRGTQYF	TGTGCCAGCAGCTCGACAACACGGGGGACCCAGTACTTC
TRBD1	TRBJ1-2	TRBV5-4	-	CASSSGDRGPYGYTF	TGTGCCAGCAGCTCCGGGGACAGGGGGCCATATGGCTACACCTTC
TRBD1	TRBJ2-7	TRBV5-4	-	CASSLVGQGAYEQYF	TGTGCCAGCAGCTTGGTTGGACAGGGGGCCTACGAGCAGTACTTC
-	TRBJ1-1	TRBV5-6	-	CASSLRSTSGYEAFF	TGTGCCAGCAGCTTGCGGTCGACATCTGGGTATGAAGCTTTCTTT
-	TRBJ1-2	TRBV20-1	-	CSATLEYGYTF	TGCAGTGCTACCTTAGAATATGGCTACACCTTC
-	TRBJ2-3	TRBV2	-	CASRADTDTQYF	TGTGCCAGCAGGGCCGACACAGATACGCAGTATTTT
TRBD2	TRBJ2-7	TRBV5-4	-	CASSLKAGGAYEQYF	TGTGCCAGCAGCTTGAAAGCGGGAGGGGCCTACGAGCAGTACTTC
-	TRBJ2-5	TRBV4-3	-	CASSQEMNRVKTQYF	TGCGCCAGCAGCCAAGAAATGAACAGGGTAAAGACCCAGTACTTC
TRBD2	TRBJ2-7	TRBV5-4	-	CASSSRASGRDEQYF	TGTGCCAGCAGCTCCCGGGCTAGCGGGAGGGACGAGCAGTACTTC
-	TRBJ2-7	TRBV5-1	once	CASSLASEQYF	TGCGCCAGCAGCTTGGCCAGTGAGCAGTACTTC
-	TRBJ2-2	TRBV28	-	CASKKGDTGELFF	TGTGCCAGCAAAAAAGGAGACACCGGGGAGCTGTTTTTT
-	TRBJ1-2	TRBV5-4	-	CASSLVGDNYGYTF	TGTGCCAGCAGCTTGGTTGGAGATAACTATGGCTACACCTTC
TRBD1	TRBJ2-5	TRBV5-1	-	CASRSGPGQVRETQYF	TGCGCCAGCCGCTCGGGGCCGGGACAGGTTAGGGAGACCCAGTACTTC
-	TRBJ1-5	TRBV7-8	-	CASRSGNQPQHF	TGTGCCAGCCGATCGGGCAATCAGCCCCAGCATTTT
TRBD2	TRBJ2-3	TRBV19	once	CASRLAGVTDTQYF	TGTGCCAGTAGGTTAGCGGGAGTAACAGATACGCAGTATTTT
TRBD1	TRBJ2-3	TRBV5-6	-	CASSLAGTATQYF	TGTGCCAGCAGCTTGGCCGGGACAGCCACGCAGTATTTT
-	TRBJ1-1	TRBV5-8	-	CASSLEAATEAFF	TGTGCCAGCAGCTTGGAGGCGGCCACTGAAGCTTTCTTT
TRBD1	TRBJ1-1	TRBV18	-	CASSPTRQGVTEAFF	TGTGCCAGCTCACCAACACGACAGGGGGTCACTGAAGCTTTCTTT
TRBD1	TRBJ1-1	TRBV5-4	-	CASSSYGLRDSTEAFF	TGTGCCAGCAGCTCGTACGGACTCCGGGACAGCACTGAAGCTTTCTTT
-	TRBJ2-7	TRBV7-2	-	CASSSNRDAYEQYF	TGTGCCAGCAGCTCCAACAGGGACGCCTACGAGCAGTACTTC
TRBD2	TRBJ2-5	TRBV7-2	-	CASSLSGGSARETQYF	TGTGCCAGCAGCTTATCAGGCGGGAGCGCGAGGGAGACCCAGTACTTC
-	TRBJ2-2	TRBV5-1	-	CASSPDQTGELFF	TGCGCCAGCAGCCCAGATCAGACCGGGGAGCTGTTTTTT
TRBD2	TRBJ2-5	TRBV7-9	-	CASSLWEGRETQYF	TGTGCCAGCAGCTTGTGGGAGGGCCGGGAGACCCAGTACTTC
TRBD2	TRBJ2-1	TRBV9	-	CASSVSGSSYNEQFF	TGTGCCAGCAGCGTCAGCGGGAGCTCCTACAATGAGCAGTTCTTC
TRBD2	TRBJ2-3	TRBV28	-	CASSLWGTTDTQYF	TGTGCCAGCAGTTTATGGGGGACTACCGATACGCAGTATTTT
TRBD1	TRBJ2-7	TRBV7-2	-	CASSPGQANYEQYF	TGTGCCAGCAGCCCGGGACAGGCAAACTACGAGCAGTACTTC
TRBD2	TRBJ2-5	TRBV10-3	-	CAIGGLAGGQETQYF	TGTGCCATCGGGGGACTAGCGGGAGGGCAAGAGACCCAGTACTTC
-	TRBJ1-3	TRBV18	-	CASSPDRPYSGNTIYF	TGTGCCAGCTCACCGGACAGACCTTACTCTGGAAACACCATATATTTT
TRBD1	TRBJ2-4	TRBV2	-	CASPTGGAGHIQYF	TGTGCCAGCCCCACAGGGGGCGCGGGGCACATTCAGTACTTC
-	TRBJ2-5	TRBV7-2	-	CASSSDLTQETQYF	TGTGCCAGCAGCTCCGATCTAACTCAAGAGACCCAGTACTTC
TRBD1	TRBJ1-1	TRBV19	-	CASSYDRGVFEAFF	TGTGCCAGTAGTTACGACAGGGGAGTTTTTGAAGCTTTCTTT
TRBD1	TRBJ1-4	TRBV27	-	CASSPGGWDEKLFF	TGTGCCAGCAGCCCAGGGGGTTGGGATGAAAAACTGTTTTTT